The following is a TCR beta chain sequence with its context. The age range of participants was 18 to 89 years, with residence in about two dozen US areas. Among Cohort 3 donors, those recovered had two negative PCRs, clearance, or symptom resolution. Per the authors' pipeline: How many nucleated cells were present was estimated from reference gene primer amplification. The table came from immunoSEQ multiplex PCR; TCRdb's copy has only in-frame clones and leaves some out. V and J calls and clone size are as listed in that table; D and trimming were resolved from the DNA. In the table there are about 250,000 clones, 75% to 95% of which are singletons. This CDR3 is built from 14 residues. The trim removed 7 bases at V and 4 bases at J, leaving 5 bases unmatched. In germline, CDR1 is LNHDA, CDR2 SQIVND (reference sequence). These data come from a study of blood T cell repertoires in COVID-19. Across the whole study: In each case, the material was cDNA or gDNA derived from T cells, B-cell-depleted T cells, or PBMCs.

This rearrangement joins TRBV19 to TRBJ2-1; 9 bases are shared with TRBD2. The source is a woman between 18 and 29 years old who had recovered from COVID-19. The sequencing sample was made of PBMCs or T cells enriched from blood (not recorded which). Here the CDR3 reads CASTMTSGYNEQFF. The CDR3 DNA is TGTGCCAGTACCATGACTAGCGGATACAATGAGCAGTTCTTC.